The next 6 T cell receptor beta chains were all read from a single sample in a study of blood T cell repertoires in COVID-19. Here immunoSEQ multiplex PCR was the method, and the copy in TCRdb shows in-frame clones only, minus some. The table shows about 250,000 clones, with 86% occurring only once. Sequenced sample: PBMCs or T cells enriched from blood (not recorded which). These receptors were obtained from a man aged 40-49 years who had recovered from COVID-19.

The V and J genes are TRBV7-9 and TRBJ2-7; tentative D call: TRBD1 (5 bases). Trimming stripped 5 bases from V and 6 bases from J, with 8 bases between. Germline V CDR1 and CDR2: SEHNR, FQNEAQ (reference sequence). The CDR3 extends over 11 amino acids. The CDR3 nucleotides read TGTGCCAGCAGCCCAGGGTTCGAGCAGTACTTC. The encoded protein is CASSPGFEQYF.

The V and J genes are TRBV6-2 or TRBV6-3 and TRBJ2-7; TRBD1 matches 8 bases. The CDR3 has 15 residues. The germline V gene has CDR1 MNHEY and CDR2 SVGEGT. J lost 0 bases, V lost 6 bases, and 7 bases had no gene match. The chain's CDR3 is CASSPDRASSYEQYF. The CDR3 nucleotides read TGTGCCAGCAGCCCGGACAGGGCGAGCTCCTACGAGCAGTACTTC.

The chain links TRBV5-1 to TRBJ2-7; D is ambiguous. V was clipped by 2 bases and J by 2 bases, with 8 bases between them. This CDR3 is built from 13 residues. CDR1 is SGHRS and CDR2 is YFSETQ in the germline V gene. The CDR3: CASSFTGTYEQYF. The CDR3 DNA reads TGCGCCAGCAGCTTCACGGGTACCTACGAGCAGTACTTC.

V is TRBV30 and J is TRBJ1-5, with D possibly TRBD1 on 5 matching bases. The V end was cut by 6 bases, the J end by 4 bases, with 13 bases between. From germline, CDR1 is GTSNPN and CDR2 SVGIG (reference sequence). The CDR3 is 13 residues long. DNA of the CDR3: TGTGCCTGTGAATCGCAGGGAAATCAGCCCCAGCATTTT. Translation gives CACESQGNQPQHF.

This clone was observed a few times. The chain recombines TRBV30 with TRBJ1-5; D perhaps matches TRBD1 (6 bases). The V and J ends lost 5 bases and 3 bases respectively, with 17 bases between them. This CDR3 region has 15 residues. The germline CDR1 and CDR2 sequences are GTSNPN and SVGIG (reference sequence). The CDR3: CAWGSMGANNQPQHF. CDR3 bases: TGTGCCTGGGGGAGTATGGGGGCCAACAATCAGCCCCAGCATTTT.

Only a few counts were recorded for this clone. The V gene is TRBV9, the J gene TRBJ1-3; possible D gene TRBD1, 5 bases. CDR1 and CDR2 (germline): SGDLS, YYNGEE. V was pared by 3 bases and J by 1 base, with 8 bases between. The CDR3 extends over 14 amino acids. The CDR3 DNA reads TGTGCCAGCAGCGCCACAGGATCTGGAAACACCATATATTTT. Protein product: CASSATGSGNTIYF. The full variable domain, with the rest looked up from reference TRBV9 and TRBJ1-3, is DSGVTQTPKHLITATGQRVTLRCSPRSGDLSVYWYQQSLDQGLQFLIQYYNGEERAKGNILERFSAQQFPDLHSELNLSSLELGDSALYFCASSATGSGNTIYFGEGSWLTVV.